What follows describes a single TCR beta chain. The antigen is unknown. TCRdb reprocessed the reads with MiXCR, giving one entry per CDR3 protein. Among 900,000 to 950,000 distinct CDR3 sequences listed, less than 35% were seen once. These data belong to a study of T cell repertoires in cytomegalovirus infection. Overall study context: Indications of both CMV infection and matching HLA type were provided by public TCR beta signatures.

This CDR3 is built from 17 residues. V was trimmed by 5 bases and J by 7 bases, leaving 23 bases between them. CDR1 and CDR2 (germline): KGHDR, SFDVKD. The study, taken as a whole, reports: Dominating the ex vivo response were HLA-C-restricted CMV-specific TCR beta clonotypes.

This receptor was identified in a human donor in good health (CMV status not recorded). Some clones in this sample may be carry-over from other donors' samples. The specimen comprised cultured CD8+ T cells from PBMCs, sampled from culture after CMV antigen stimulation. The gene calls are TRBV24-1 and TRBJ2-1; D may correspond to TRBD1 or TRBD2 (5 bases each). CDR3 bases: TGTGCCACCAGTGGGGGGTATTACAGCAAAAACTTTAATGAGCAGTTCTTC. This gives the protein CATSGGYYSKNFNEQFF.